Below, one TCR beta chain is given with its context. The target antigen is unknown. This sample is drawn from a study of T cell responses to AZD1222 COVID-19 vaccine. The protocol was immunoSEQ multiplex PCR, while the TCRdb copy is restricted to in-frame clones and leaves out a portion. The data contain more than 65,000 clones, around 78% of them singletons. Overall study findings and caveats: CD4 TCRs associated with vaccination spanned spike, dominating at 160-218 and 743-854. An increase in Spike-specific TCR breadth and depth was observed after two AZD1222 doses. The study reported that nearly half of spike-specific TCRs target unmutated variant regions. Repertoires in all cases were sampled only once the peak T cell response had passed.

With V trimmed by 4 bases and J by 4 bases, 10 bases remained unmatched. The CDR3 has 16 residues. Germline V gives CDR1 SGHDT, CDR2 YYEEEE. The V call is TRBV5-6, the J call TRBJ2-5, with 10 bases that match TRBD2. Sequencing was performed on peripheral blood, taken 28 days after the second AZD1222 dose. The sequence was obtained from an adult who received the AZD1222 COVID-19 vaccine. The CDR3 sequence: CASSHRSGGVGETQYF. The DNA of the CDR3 is TGTGCCAGCAGCCATCGCAGCGGGGGGGTAGGAGAGACCCAGTACTTC.